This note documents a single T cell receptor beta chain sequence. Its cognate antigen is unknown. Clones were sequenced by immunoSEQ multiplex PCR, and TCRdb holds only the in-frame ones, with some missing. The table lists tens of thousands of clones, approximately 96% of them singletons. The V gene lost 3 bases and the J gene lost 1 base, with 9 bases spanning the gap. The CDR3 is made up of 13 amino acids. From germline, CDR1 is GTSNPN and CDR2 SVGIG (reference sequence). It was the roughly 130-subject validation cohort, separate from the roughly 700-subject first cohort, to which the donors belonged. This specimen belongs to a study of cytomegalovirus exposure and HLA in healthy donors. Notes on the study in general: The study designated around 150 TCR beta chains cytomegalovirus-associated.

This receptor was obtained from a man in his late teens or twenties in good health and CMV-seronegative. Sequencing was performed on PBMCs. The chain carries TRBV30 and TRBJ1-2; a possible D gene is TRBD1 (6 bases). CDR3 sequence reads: CAWSLQGNYGYTF. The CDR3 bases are TGTGCCTGGAGCCTACAGGGTAACTATGGCTACACCTTC. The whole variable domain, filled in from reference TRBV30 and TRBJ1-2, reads SQTIHQWPATLVQPVGSPLSLECTVEGTSNPNLYWYRQAAGRGLQLLFYSVGIGQISSEVPQNLSASRPQDRQFILSSKKLLLSDSGFYLCAWSLQGNYGYTFGSGTRLTVV.